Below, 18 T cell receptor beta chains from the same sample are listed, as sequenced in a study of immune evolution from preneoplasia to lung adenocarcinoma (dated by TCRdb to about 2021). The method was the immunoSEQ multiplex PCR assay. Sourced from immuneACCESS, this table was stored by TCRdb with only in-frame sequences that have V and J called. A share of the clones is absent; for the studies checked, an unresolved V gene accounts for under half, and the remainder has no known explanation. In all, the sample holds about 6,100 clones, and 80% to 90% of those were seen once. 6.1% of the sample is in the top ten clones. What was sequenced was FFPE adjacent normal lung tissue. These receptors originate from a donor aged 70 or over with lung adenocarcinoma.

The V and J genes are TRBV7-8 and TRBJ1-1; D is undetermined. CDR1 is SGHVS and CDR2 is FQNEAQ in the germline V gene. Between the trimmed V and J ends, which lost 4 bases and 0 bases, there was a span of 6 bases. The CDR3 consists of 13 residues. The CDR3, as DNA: TGTGCCAGCAGCTCGTACATGAACACTGAAGCTTTCTTT. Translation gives CASSSYMNTEAFF.

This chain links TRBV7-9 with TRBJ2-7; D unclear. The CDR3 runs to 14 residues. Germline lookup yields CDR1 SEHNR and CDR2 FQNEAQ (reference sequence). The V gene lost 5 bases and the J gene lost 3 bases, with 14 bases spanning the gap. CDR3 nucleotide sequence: TGTGCCAGCAGCCCCATAGGCAGGATCTACGAGCAGTACTTC. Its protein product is CASSPIGRIYEQYF.

The CDR3 is CASSLTGNNQPQHF. The CDR3 DNA reads as TGCGCCAGCAGCTTAACAGGGAACAATCAGCCCCAGCATTTT. The V and J genes are TRBV4-1 and TRBJ1-5, with a weak D call TRBD1 (6 bases). Trimming took off 5 bases at V and 3 bases at J, with 11 bases between the two ends. This CDR3 spans 14 amino acids. Germline assignment: CDR1 MGHRA and CDR2 YSYEKL.

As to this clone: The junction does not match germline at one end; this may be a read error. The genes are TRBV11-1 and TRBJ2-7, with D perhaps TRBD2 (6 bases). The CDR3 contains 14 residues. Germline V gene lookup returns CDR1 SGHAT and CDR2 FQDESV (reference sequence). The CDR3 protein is CASSTTDGSHEQYF. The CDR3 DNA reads TGTGCCAGCAGCACAACTGACGGGAGCCACGAGCAATACTTC.

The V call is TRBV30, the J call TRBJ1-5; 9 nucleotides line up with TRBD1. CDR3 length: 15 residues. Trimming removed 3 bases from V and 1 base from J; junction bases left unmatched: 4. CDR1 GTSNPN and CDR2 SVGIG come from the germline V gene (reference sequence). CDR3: CAWSRTGASNQPQHF. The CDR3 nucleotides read TGTGCCTGGAGCCGGACAGGGGCGAGCAATCAGCCCCAGCATTTT.

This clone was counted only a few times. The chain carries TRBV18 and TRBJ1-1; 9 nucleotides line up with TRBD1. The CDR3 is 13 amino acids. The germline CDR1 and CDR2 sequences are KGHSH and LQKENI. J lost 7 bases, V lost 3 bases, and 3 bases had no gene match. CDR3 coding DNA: TGTGCCAGCTCACCGGGACAGGGATATGAAGCTTTCTTT. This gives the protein CASSPGQGYEAFF.

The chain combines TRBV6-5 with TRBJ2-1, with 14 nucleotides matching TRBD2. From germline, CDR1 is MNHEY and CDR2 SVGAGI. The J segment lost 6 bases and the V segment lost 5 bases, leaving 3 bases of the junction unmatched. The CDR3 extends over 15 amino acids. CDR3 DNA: TGTGCCAGCAGTAAAGGGACTAGCGGGAGCAATGAGCAGTTCTTC. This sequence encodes CASSKGTSGSNEQFF.

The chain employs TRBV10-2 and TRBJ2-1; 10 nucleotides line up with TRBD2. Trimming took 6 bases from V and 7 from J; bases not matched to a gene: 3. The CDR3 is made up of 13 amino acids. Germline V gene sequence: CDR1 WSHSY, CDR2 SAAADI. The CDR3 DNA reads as TGCGCCAGCAGAAGCGGGGGGGGGAATGAGCAGTTCTTC. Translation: CASRSGGGNEQFF.

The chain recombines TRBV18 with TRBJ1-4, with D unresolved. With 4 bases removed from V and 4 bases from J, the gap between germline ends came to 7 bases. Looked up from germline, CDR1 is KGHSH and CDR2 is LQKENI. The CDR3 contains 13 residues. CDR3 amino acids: CASSQQINEKLFF. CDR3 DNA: TGTGCCAGCTCACAACAGATTAATGAAAAACTGTTTTTT.

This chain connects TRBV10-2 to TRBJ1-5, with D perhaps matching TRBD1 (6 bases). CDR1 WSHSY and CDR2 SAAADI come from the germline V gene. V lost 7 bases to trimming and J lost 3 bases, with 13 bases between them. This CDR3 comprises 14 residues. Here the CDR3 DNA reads TGCGCCAGCAATCCTGGACAGCCCAATCAGCCCCAGCATTTT. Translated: CASNPGQPNQPQHF.

CDR3 DNA: TGTGCCAGCAGCCAAGATGGGGGAGATACGCAGTATTTT. Its translation is CASSQDGGDTQYF. This chain uses TRBV4-2 with TRBJ2-3, with D perhaps assigned TRBD1 or TRBD2 (5 bases each). V was clipped by 0 bases and J by 5 bases, with 6 bases between them. The germline V gene has CDR1 LGHNA and CDR2 YNFKEQ. This CDR3 comprises 13 residues.

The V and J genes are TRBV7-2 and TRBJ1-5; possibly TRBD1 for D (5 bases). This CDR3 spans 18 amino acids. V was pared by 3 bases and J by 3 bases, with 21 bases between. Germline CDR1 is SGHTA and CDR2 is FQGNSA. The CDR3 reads CASSLGKGGAPFNQPQHF. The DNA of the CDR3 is TGTGCCAGCAGCTTGGGGAAGGGTGGGGCACCTTTCAATCAGCCCCAGCATTTT.

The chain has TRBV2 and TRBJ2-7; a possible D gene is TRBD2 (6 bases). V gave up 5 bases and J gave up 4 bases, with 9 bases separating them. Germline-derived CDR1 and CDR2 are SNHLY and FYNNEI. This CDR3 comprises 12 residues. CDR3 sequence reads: CASSPGGYEQYF. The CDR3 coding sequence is TGTGCCAGCAGTCCCGGGGGATACGAGCAGTACTTC. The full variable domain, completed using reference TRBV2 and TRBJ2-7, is EPEVTQTPSHQVTQMGQEVILRCVPISNHLYFYWYRQILGQKVEFLVSFYNNEISEKSEIFDDQFSVERPDGSNFTLKIRSTKLEDSAMYFCASSPGGYEQYFGPGTRLTVT.

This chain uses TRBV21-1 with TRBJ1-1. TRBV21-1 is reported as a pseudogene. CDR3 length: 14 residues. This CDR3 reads CASSKAGRKEEAFF. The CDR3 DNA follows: TGTGCCAGCAGCAAGGCAGGGAGGAAGGAAGAAGCTTTCTTT.

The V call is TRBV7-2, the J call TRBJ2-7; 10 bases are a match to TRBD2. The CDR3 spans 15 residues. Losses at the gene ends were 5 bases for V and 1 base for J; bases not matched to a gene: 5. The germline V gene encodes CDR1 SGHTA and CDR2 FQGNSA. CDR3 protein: CASSVTSGSSYEQYF. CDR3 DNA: TGTGCCAGCAGCGTGACTAGCGGGTCGTCCTACGAGCAGTACTTC.

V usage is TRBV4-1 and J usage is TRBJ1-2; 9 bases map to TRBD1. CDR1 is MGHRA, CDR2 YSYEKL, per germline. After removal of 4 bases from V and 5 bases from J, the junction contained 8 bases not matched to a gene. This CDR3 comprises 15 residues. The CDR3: CASSLEQGAGYGYTF. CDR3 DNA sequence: TGCGCCAGCAGCCTCGAACAGGGGGCAGGGTATGGCTACACCTTC.

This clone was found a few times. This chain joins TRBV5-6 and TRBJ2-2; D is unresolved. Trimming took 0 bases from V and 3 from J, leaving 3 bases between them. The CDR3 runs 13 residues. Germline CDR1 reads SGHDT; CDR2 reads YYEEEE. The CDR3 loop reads CASSLGYTGELFF. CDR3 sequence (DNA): TGTGCCAGCAGCTTGGGTTACACCGGGGAGCTGTTTTTT.

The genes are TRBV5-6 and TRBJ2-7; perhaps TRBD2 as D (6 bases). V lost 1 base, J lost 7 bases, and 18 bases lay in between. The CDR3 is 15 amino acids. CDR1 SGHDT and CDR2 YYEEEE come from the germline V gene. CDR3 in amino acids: CASSLRDSWVGEQYF. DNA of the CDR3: TGTGCCAGCAGCTTGAGGGACTCTTGGGTGGGTGAGCAGTACTTC.